Reported below is one T cell receptor beta chain. This record comes from a study of cytomegalovirus exposure and HLA in healthy donors. The CDR3 has 15 residues. The junction had 6 bases not matched to a gene; V was cut back by 3 bases and J by 4 bases. From germline, CDR1 is LNHNV and CDR2 YYDKDF (reference sequence). The PCR was carried out with 60 Vbeta primers and 13 Jbeta primers. TCRdb keeps only in-frame clones here, not all; method: immunoSEQ multiplex PCR. The sample consists of roughly 180,000 clones, 80% of them appearing once. The chain carries TRBV15 and TRBJ2-3, with TRBD1 identical over 8 bases. The sample comprised PBMCs. This clonotype was sampled from a man aged 25-45 years in good health and CMV-seronegative. In DNA form, the CDR3 reads TGTGCCACCAGCAGTGGACAGGGTCCTTCAGATACGCAGTATTTT. Protein product: CATSSGQGPSDTQYF.